This T cell receptor beta chain was recorded in a study of metastatic and nonmetastatic thyroid tumors. Study details: Across blood and tumor or nodule tissue, repertoires from malignant and benign thyroid patients were compared with one another.

Per the germline V gene, CDR1 is DFQATT and CDR2 is SNEGSKA (reference sequence). The CDR3 length is 13 residues. Authors' analysis steps: The authors used CDR3 differences across clinicopathological groups to build a distant-metastasis classifier for papillary thyroid cancer. TCRdb re-clonotyped the PCR reads via MiXCR. TCRdb's processing, not the authors' own work, is the source of the V and J calls. Of about 19,000 clones in the sample, roughly 36% were seen once. Thyroid surgery took place with no prior treatment in any patient. This clone was seen many times. What was sequenced was tumor tissue. The TCR originated in a male donor with papillary thyroid cancer or a benign thyroid nodule (not recorded which). Some clones in this sample may be carry-over from other donors' samples. The chain combines TRBV20-1 with TRBJ2-4, with TRBD2 as a possible D gene (6 bases). CDR3 nucleotide sequence: TGCGGGGGGATGTGGGTCGGCAAAAACATTCAGTACTTC. Translating it yields CGGMWVGKNIQYF.